The sequence of this T cell receptor beta chain was determined in a study of liver allograft versus peripheral blood T cells. Overall study context: Recipients' peripheral blood T cell receptor repertoires were compared with those in transplanted livers. Study-wide points: In liver allografts, T cell receptor repertoires reportedly differed from the repertoires found in peripheral blood.

The CDR3 has 16 amino acids. Germline V gene data show CDR1 as MNHNY and CDR2 as SVGAGI (reference sequence). The trim removed 5 bases at V and 5 bases at J, leaving 13 bases unmatched. TCRdb recomputed calls from the reads with MiXCR, one row per CDR3 protein. This table has around 8,800 distinct CDR3 sequences, 15% to 20% appearing once. Remarks on this clonotype: The antigen is not known.

The rearrangement links TRBV6-6 to TRBJ2-7, with 9 bases identical to TRBD2. The TCR comes from a human patient who had a liver transplant. The graft donor may have given rise to some T cells. In DNA form, the CDR3 reads TGTGCCAGCAGTATAGCGGGGGTCAGAGGGGGGAACGAGCAGTACTTC. Residues: CASSIAGVRGGNEQYF.